The clone carrying this T cell receptor beta chain was seen ten or more times. The antigen remains unidentified. This sample stems from a study of T cells in Graves' hyperthyroidism and ophthalmopathy. Study details: Peripheral blood collection took place at initial diagnosis, before any treatment. Study results and caveats: Model output signaled ophthalmopathy a median approximately 6 months ahead of onset.

TCR beta CDR3 sequences were amplified from RNA transcripts. Initially, a first-round RT-PCR of the TCR CDR3 employed the HTBI primer set. A single record per CDR3 protein comes from TCRdb applying MiXCR to the multiplex PCR reads. The table includes approximately 710,000 distinct CDR3 sequences, approximately 15% detected once. The V and J ends lost 6 bases and 2 bases respectively, with 10 bases between them. Germline V lookup: CDR1 SNHLY, CDR2 FYNNEI. CDR3 length: 13 residues. The V and J genes are TRBV2 and TRBJ2-5; TRBD2 might be the D (6 bases). The sample taken for sequencing was blood. This receptor was obtained from a man aged 45 to 65 with Graves' hyperthyroidism. CDR3 protein: CASRRDWQETQYF. The CDR3 DNA follows: TGTGCCAGCAGGAGGGACTGGCAAGAGACCCAGTACTTC. Full variable domain (missing parts from reference TRBV2 and TRBJ2-5): EPEVTQTPSHQVTQMGQEVILRCVPISNHLYFYWYRQILGQKVEFLVSFYNNEISEKSEIFDDQFSVERPDGSNFTLKIRSTKLEDSAMYFCASRRDWQETQYFGPGTRLLVL.